The 20 T cell receptor beta chains listed next were all sequenced from one sample in a study of cytomegalovirus exposure and HLA in healthy donors. The PCR ran on 60 Vbeta and 13 Jbeta primers. Libraries were prepared by immunoSEQ multiplex PCR; TCRdb keeps only in-frame clonotypes and omits some of them. The profile covers around 150,000 clones, with roughly 84% appearing a single time and less than 2.5% taken by the ten largest. The sample was PBMCs. The receptor source for this set is a boy between 2 and 15 years old in good health and CMV-seronegative.

As DNA, the CDR3 is TGCGCCAGCAGCCAAGAAGTGCGGTCGTCTAGCACAGATACGCAGTATTTT. Its protein is CASSQEVRSSSTDTQYF. The chain employs TRBV4-1 and TRBJ2-3, with D unresolved. Trimming took off 0 bases at V and 0 bases at J, with 13 bases between the two ends. CDR1 and CDR2 from the germline V gene are MGHRA and YSYEKL. The CDR3 runs to 17 residues.

This rearrangement joins TRBV4-2 to TRBJ2-7; 12 bases map to TRBD2. Losses at the gene ends were 0 bases for V and 7 bases for J; bases not matched to a gene: 7. Per germline, CDR1 LGHNA and CDR2 YNFKEQ. The CDR3 length is 16 residues. The DNA for the CDR3 is TGTGCCAGCAGCCAAGAGGCTAGCGGGGGGGCCGAGGAGCAGTACTTC. This gives the protein CASSQEASGGAEEQYF.

The CDR3 DNA follows: TGTGCCAGCAGCTTGGGACAACAGAACACTGAAGCTTTCTTT. This translates into CASSLGQQNTEAFF. The rearrangement joins TRBV7-9 to TRBJ1-1; a possible D gene is TRBD1 (6 bases). The CDR3 has 14 residues. CDR1 SEHNR and CDR2 FQNEAQ come from the germline V gene (reference sequence). The V end was cut by 3 bases, the J end by 1 base, with 9 bases between.

In its sample, this clone was seen once. The chain joins TRBV19 to TRBJ2-6; tentatively, D is TRBD2 (6 bases). Trimming removed 3 bases at V and 0 bases at J, with 12 bases between. The CDR3 sequence is 17 residues long. Germline CDR1 is LNHDA and CDR2 is SQIVND (reference sequence). Here the CDR3 DNA reads TGTGCCAGTAGTATGGGGAGGATCGTCTCTGGGGCCAACGTCCTGACTTTC. This translates into CASSMGRIVSGANVLTF.

The chain uses TRBV5-4 and TRBJ2-5; 11 positions match TRBD2. In germline, CDR1 is SGHNT, CDR2 YYREEE (reference sequence). J lost 5 bases, V lost 0 bases, and 12 bases had no gene match. There are 18 residues in the CDR3. The chain's CDR3 is CASSLGSGRALRVETQYF. The CDR3 DNA sequence: TGTGCCAGCAGCTTGGGTAGCGGGAGGGCCCTCCGAGTGGAGACCCAGTACTTC.

The V gene is TRBV2, the J gene TRBJ2-3; a possible D gene is TRBD2 (6 bases). Trimming shortened V by 1 base and J by 6 bases, and 23 bases separated the two germline ends. The CDR3 covers 18 residues. The germline gives CDR1 SNHLY, CDR2 FYNNEI. CDR3 DNA sequence: TGTGCCAGCAGTGAAGATCGGGGTAGCGGAAGAATGAAGGATACGCAGTATTTT. Amino acids: CASSEDRGSGRMKDTQYF.

The genes are TRBV2 and TRBJ1-4; D ambiguous. Germline assignment: CDR1 SNHLY and CDR2 FYNNEI. Trimming shortened V by 3 bases and J by 7 bases, and 18 bases separated the two germline ends. CDR3 size: 16 residues. CDR3 sequence reads: CASSELLLSGLEKLFF. CDR3 DNA: TGTGCCAGCAGTGAGTTGCTTTTAAGTGGACTTGAAAAACTGTTTTTT.

The genes are TRBV4-2 and TRBJ2-1; maybe TRBD1 (5 bases). This CDR3 is 15 amino acids long. Deletions cut 3 bases from V and 1 base from J, with 10 bases between. Germline CDR1 reads LGHNA; CDR2 reads YNFKEQ. This CDR3 reads CASSHGTGSYNEQFF. CDR3 nucleotide sequence: TGTGCCAGCAGCCACGGTACAGGATCCTACAATGAGCAGTTCTTC.

The genes are TRBV4-3 and TRBJ2-3; 8 positions agree with TRBD2. This CDR3 is built from 17 residues. Germline V gene data show CDR1 as LGHNA and CDR2 as YSLEER. V shed 0 bases and J 2 bases; nucleotides not matched to a gene: 7. Written as DNA, the CDR3 is TGCGCCAGCAGCCAAGATTGGCCGGGAGGGCTCACAGATACGCAGTATTTT. It codes for CASSQDWPGGLTDTQYF.

The chain recombines TRBV5-1 with TRBJ2-5, with D possibly matching TRBD2 (5 bases). In germline, CDR1 is SGHRS, CDR2 YFSETQ. Trimming removed 2 bases from V and 3 bases from J, with 17 bases in between. The CDR3 is made up of 16 amino acids. CDR3 in amino acids: CASSFFPAKEEETQYF. For the CDR3, the DNA is TGCGCCAGCAGCTTTTTCCCGGCGAAGGAGGAAGAGACCCAGTACTTC.

The chain couples TRBV27 to TRBJ1-3; 7 bases line up with TRBD1. There are 15 residues in the CDR3. From germline, CDR1 is MNHEY and CDR2 SMNVEV (reference sequence). J was trimmed by 4 bases and V by 2 bases; bases with no gene match: 5. The CDR3 spells CASSLIGTAGNTIYF. In DNA, the CDR3 is TGTGCCAGCAGTTTAATAGGGACAGCCGGAAACACCATATATTTT.

The V and J genes are TRBV4-1 and TRBJ2-1; 8 nucleotides align to TRBD2. V dropped 1 base and J dropped 9; count of bases not matched to a gene: 8. Germline V gene data show CDR1 as MGHRA and CDR2 as YSYEKL. CDR3 length equals 15 residues. As DNA, the CDR3 is TGCGCCAGCAGCCAAGTAGCGGGGCGCCTTGGTGAGCAGTTCTTC. As protein: CASSQVAGRLGEQFF.

The rearrangement links TRBV10-1 to TRBJ2-1; 12 bases agree with TRBD1. Losses at the gene ends were 6 bases for V and 2 bases for J; bases not matched to a gene: 5. In germline, CDR1 is WNHNN, CDR2 SYGVQD (reference sequence). CDR3 length: 16 residues. The CDR3 is CASSPGTGGPYNEQFF. The CDR3 DNA follows: TGCGCCAGCAGCCCCGGGACAGGGGGCCCCTACAATGAGCAGTTCTTC.

CDR3 DNA sequence: TGTGCCAGCAGCCAGACAGTAAATGAAAAACTGTTTTTT. Translation gives CASSQTVNEKLFF. The rearrangement links TRBV27 to TRBJ1-4, with D perhaps matching TRBD1 (5 bases). The V gene lost 6 bases and the J gene lost 5 bases, with 10 bases spanning the gap. CDR1 is MNHEY and CDR2 is SMNVEV in the germline V gene (reference sequence). This CDR3 is 13 amino acids long.

This chain uses TRBV29-1 with TRBJ1-1; possibly TRBD1 for D (6 bases). CDR1 and CDR2 (germline): SQVTM, ANQGSEA. V lost 8 bases and J lost 1, with 11 bases in between. The CDR3 is made up of 12 amino acids. DNA of the CDR3: TGCAGCTTCAACAGGGCGAACACTGAAGCTTTCTTT. Its protein is CSFNRANTEAFF.

The chain carries TRBV5-1 and TRBJ1-2; possible D gene TRBD1, 5 bases. Germline values: CDR1 SGHRS, CDR2 YFSETQ. CDR3 length: 14 residues. Trimming took 4 bases from V and 5 from J, leaving 15 bases between them. CDR3 sequence (DNA): TGCGCCAGCAGCCCGGGACTGGTATGGTATGGCTACACCTTC. Encoded protein: CASSPGLVWYGYTF.

This chain links TRBV2 with TRBJ2-3; D is unclear. The V and J ends lost 4 bases and 0 bases respectively, with 8 bases between them. CDR3 length: 14 amino acids. Germline V gene sequence: CDR1 SNHLY, CDR2 FYNNEI. The CDR3 nucleotides are TGTGCCAGCAGTGTTGGCGGTAGCACAGATACGCAGTATTTT. Translated: CASSVGGSTDTQYF. Variable domain in full (rest from reference TRBV2 and TRBJ2-3): EPEVTQTPSHQVTQMGQEVILRCVPISNHLYFYWYRQILGQKVEFLVSFYNNEISEKSEIFDDQFSVERPDGSNFTLKIRSTKLEDSAMYFCASSVGGSTDTQYFGPGTRLTVL.

The chain's CDR3 is CASTVDRAYNSPLHF. For the CDR3, the DNA is TGTGCCAGCACCGTGGACAGGGCCTATAATTCACCCCTCCACTTT. V gene TRBV6-1 combines with J gene TRBJ1-6; 8 bases agree with TRBD1. CDR1 and CDR2 from the germline V gene are MNHNS and SASEGT. The CDR3 runs 15 residues. V gave up 7 bases and J gave up 2 bases; unmatched junction bases: 4.

Of note for this clone: Because the CDR3's place on the DNA is in doubt, the DNA is left out and the CDR3 is given as listed by TCRdb. The chain has TRBV5-5 and TRBJ2-7; the table gives TRBD1 as D, unverified against the DNA. The CDR3 is 14 residues long, counting both termini. Germline V gene sequence: CDR1 SGHKS, CDR2 YYEKEE (reference sequence). The CDR3 loop reads CASSFGPGDYEQYF.

V gene TRBV7-2 combines with J gene TRBJ2-5; 11 bases match TRBD2. The J call is in doubt because the DNA end fits TRBJ2-7 better. The CDR3 loop spans 16 amino acids. CDR1 SGHTA and CDR2 FQGNSA come from the germline V gene. CDR3: CASSLVAGGSSYEQYF. CDR3 coding DNA: TGTGCCAGCAGCTTAGTAGCGGGAGGGAGCTCCTACGAGCAGTACTTC.